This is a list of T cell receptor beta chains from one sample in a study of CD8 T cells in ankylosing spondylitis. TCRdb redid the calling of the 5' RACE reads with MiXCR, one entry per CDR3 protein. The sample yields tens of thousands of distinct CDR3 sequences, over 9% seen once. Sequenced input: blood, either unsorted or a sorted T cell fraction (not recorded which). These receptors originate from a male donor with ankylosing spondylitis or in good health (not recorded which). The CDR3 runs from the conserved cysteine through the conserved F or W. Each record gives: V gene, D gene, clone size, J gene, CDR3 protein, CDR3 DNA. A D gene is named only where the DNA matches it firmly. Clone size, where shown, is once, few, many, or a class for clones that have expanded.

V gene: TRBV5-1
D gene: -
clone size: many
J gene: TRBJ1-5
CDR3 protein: CASSLGGLGQPQHF
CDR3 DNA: TGCGCCAGCAGCTTGGGGGGGTTGGGTCAGCCCCAGCATTTT

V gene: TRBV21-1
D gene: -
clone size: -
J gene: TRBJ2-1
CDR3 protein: CASSKAEGVGYNEQFF
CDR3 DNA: TGTGCTAGCAGCAAAGCCGAGGGAGTGGGCTACAATGAGCAGTTCTTC

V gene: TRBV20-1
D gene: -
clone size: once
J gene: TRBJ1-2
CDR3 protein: CSFWGLGQGEGFGYTF
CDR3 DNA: TGCAGCTTCTGGGGCCTGGGTCAGGGAGAAGGGTTTGGCTACACCTTC

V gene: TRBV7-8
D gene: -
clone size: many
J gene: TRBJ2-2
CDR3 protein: CASSFRDTYTGELFF
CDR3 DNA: TGTGCCAGCAGCTTTAGGGACACGTACACCGGGGAGCTGTTTTTT

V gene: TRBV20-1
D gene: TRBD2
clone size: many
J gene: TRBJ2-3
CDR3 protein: CSAREGLAGRGDTQYF
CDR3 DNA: TGCAGTGCTAGAGAGGGACTAGCGGGACGGGGAGATACGCAGTATTTT

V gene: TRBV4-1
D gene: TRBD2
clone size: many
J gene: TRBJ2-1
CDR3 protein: CASSQTSRDEQFF
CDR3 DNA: TGCGCCAGCAGCCAGACTAGCCGGGATGAGCAGTTCTTC

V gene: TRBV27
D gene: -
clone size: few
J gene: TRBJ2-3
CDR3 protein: CASSFPLGDTQYF
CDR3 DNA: TGTGCCAGCAGTTTTCCCCTAGGGGATACGCAGTATTTT

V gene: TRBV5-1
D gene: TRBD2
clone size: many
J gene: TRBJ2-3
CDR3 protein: CASSILTSGGTDTQYF
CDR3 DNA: TGCGCCAGCAGCATATTGACTAGCGGGGGCACAGATACGCAGTATTTT

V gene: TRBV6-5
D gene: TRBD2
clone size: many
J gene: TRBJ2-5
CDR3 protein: CASSYSPAGGQETQYF
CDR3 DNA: TGTGCCAGCAGTTACTCCCCTGCGGGAGGCCAAGAGACCCAGTACTTC

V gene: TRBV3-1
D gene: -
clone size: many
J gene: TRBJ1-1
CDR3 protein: CASSQSRGTEAFF
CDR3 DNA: TGTGCCAGCAGCCAATCCCGGGGCACTGAAGCTTTCTTT

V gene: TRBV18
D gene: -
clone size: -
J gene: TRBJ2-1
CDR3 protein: CASSPPGLSSYNEQFF
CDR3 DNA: TGTGCCAGCTCACCACCGGGGCTAAGCTCCTACAATGAGCAGTTCTTC

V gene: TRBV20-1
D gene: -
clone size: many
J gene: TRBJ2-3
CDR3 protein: CSARKEGKGPDTQYF
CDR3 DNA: TGCAGTGCTAGGAAGGAGGGGAAAGGACCGGATACGCAGTATTTT

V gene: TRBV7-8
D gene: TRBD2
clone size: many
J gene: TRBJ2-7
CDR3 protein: CASSRRTSDYEQYF
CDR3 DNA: TGTGCCAGCAGCCGAAGGACTAGCGACTACGAGCAGTACTTC

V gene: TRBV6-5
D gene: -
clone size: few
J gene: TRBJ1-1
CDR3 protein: CASSYSFGIVNTEAFF
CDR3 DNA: TGTGCCAGCAGTTACTCGTTCGGGATCGTGAACACTGAAGCTTTCTTT

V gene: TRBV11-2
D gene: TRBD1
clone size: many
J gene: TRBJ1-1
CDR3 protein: CASSQGGVRDTEAFF
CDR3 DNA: TGTGCCAGCAGTCAGGGGGGCGTTCGGGACACTGAAGCTTTCTTT

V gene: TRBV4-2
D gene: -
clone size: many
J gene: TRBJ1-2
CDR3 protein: CASSLGKGYNGYTF
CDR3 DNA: TGTGCCAGCAGCCTGGGGAAGGGTTACAATGGCTACACCTTC

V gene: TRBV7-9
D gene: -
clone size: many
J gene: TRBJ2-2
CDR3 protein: CASSQVGGAVTGELFF
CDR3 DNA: TGTGCCAGCTCGCAAGTTGGGGGCGCGGTCACCGGGGAGCTGTTTTTT

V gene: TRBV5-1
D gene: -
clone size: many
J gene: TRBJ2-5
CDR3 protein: CASSLVAAQETQYF
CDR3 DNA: TGCGCCAGCAGCTTGGTAGCAGCCCAAGAGACCCAGTACTTC

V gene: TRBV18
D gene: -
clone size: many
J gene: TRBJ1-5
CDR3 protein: CASSLRGGGDQPQHF
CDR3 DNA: TGTGCCAGCTCCCTTCGGGGGGGGGGTGATCAGCCCCAGCATTTT

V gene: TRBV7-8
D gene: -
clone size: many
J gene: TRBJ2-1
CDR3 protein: CASSHRRLGVERGNEQFF
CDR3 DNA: TGTGCCAGCAGTCATCGTCGCCTTGGGGTCGAAAGGGGCAATGAGCAGTTCTTC

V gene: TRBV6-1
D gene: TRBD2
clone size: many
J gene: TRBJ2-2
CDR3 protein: CASKGTSGGTGTGELFF
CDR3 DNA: TGTGCCAGCAAGGGGACTAGCGGGGGCACGGGGACCGGGGAGCTGTTTTTT

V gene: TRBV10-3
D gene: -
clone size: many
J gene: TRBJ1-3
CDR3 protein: CAISEGHSSGNTIYF
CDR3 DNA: TGTGCCATCAGTGAGGGGCATAGCTCTGGAAACACCATATATTTT

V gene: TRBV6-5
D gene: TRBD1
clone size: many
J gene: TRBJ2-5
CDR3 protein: CASGQGKETQYF
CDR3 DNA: TGTGCCAGCGGACAGGGGAAAGAGACCCAGTACTTC

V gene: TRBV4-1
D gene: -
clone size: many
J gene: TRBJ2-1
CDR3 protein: CASSQDDTSSNPLYNEQFF
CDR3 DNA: TGCGCCAGCAGCCAAGATGATACTAGCTCTAACCCCCTTTACAATGAGCAGTTCTTC

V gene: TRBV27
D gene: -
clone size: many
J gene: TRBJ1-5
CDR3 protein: CASSPDRGPGQPQHF
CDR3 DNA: TGTGCCAGCAGTCCTGATCGGGGGCCGGGGCAGCCCCAGCATTTT

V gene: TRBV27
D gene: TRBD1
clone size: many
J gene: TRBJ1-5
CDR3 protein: CASSPGGVGTQHF
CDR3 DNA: TGTGCCAGCAGTCCAGGGGGGGTAGGCACCCAGCATTTT

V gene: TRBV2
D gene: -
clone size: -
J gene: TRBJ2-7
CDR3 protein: CASRGLASGGEQYF
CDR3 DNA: TGTGCCAGCAGGGGGCTAGCCTCCGGTGGTGAGCAGTACTTC